What follows describes a single T cell receptor beta chain. The target antigen is unknown. The data derive from a study of TIL therapy for anti-PD-1-resistant metastatic lung cancer. The overall study: Tumors carried a median about 1.5 non-synonymous mutations per megabase.

Germline-derived CDR1 and CDR2 are SQVTM and ANQGSEA. The CDR3 runs to 13 residues. Trimming cost V 7 bases and J 3 bases, with 15 bases left between them. The immunoSEQ assay was v3. Data came from immunoSEQ multiplex PCR; TCRdb stores just in-frame clones and leaves some out. The sample holds approximately 24,000 clones, roughly 72% seen once. Time point of the sample: pre-treatment sample, taken before nivolumab and TIL therapy. Pleural nodules or supraclavicular lymph nodes made up most of the excised metastases sampled. Study conclusions and caveats: Many TIL product clones were absent from baseline tumor, suggesting clonal contraction.

The J gene is TRBJ2-5, the V gene TRBV29-1; tentative D call: TRBD2 (5 bases). Sample: tumor tissue, taken at baseline. The sequence came from a person aged 25 to 80 with non-small cell lung cancer. The CDR3 DNA is TGCAGCGGCTCCCTACTAGTTGAAGAGACCCAGTACTTC. This sequence encodes CSGSLLVEETQYF.